This T cell receptor (beta chain) was recorded in a study of blood T cell repertoires in COVID-19. Here immunoSEQ multiplex PCR was the method, and the copy in TCRdb shows in-frame clones only, minus some. Of about 400,000 clones listed, roughly 89% were seen once; the top ten hold about 1.7%. Two negative PCRs, clearance, or symptom resolution characterized the recovered Cohort 3 donors. The CDR3 covers 14 residues. Germline V gene data show CDR1 as SGDLS and CDR2 as YYNGEE. The ends lost 6 bases at V and 1 base at J; junction bases unmatched: 6. The J gene is TRBJ1-1, the V gene TRBV9; 7 bases are shared with TRBD1. Specimen: PBMCs or T cells enriched from blood (not recorded which). The clonotype was recovered from a woman in her twenties or thirties who had recovered from COVID-19. The CDR3 region has the DNA TGTGCCAGCACCCTGACAGGGTCGAACACTGAAGCTTTCTTT. Translating gives CASTLTGSNTEAFF.